This T cell receptor (beta chain) was retrieved from a study of shared clonotypes between healthy human individuals (dated by TCRdb to 2020 to 2022). Regarding the research as a whole: A couple of women and three men aged 18 to 49 years were included in the cohort. For each donor, CD4 naive and CD4 memory were each given three plates, CD8 naive was given two plates, and CD8 memory was given one plate. The study deeply sequenced blood TCR repertoires of about 5 healthy adults to estimate repertoire size and the extent of clonotype sharing between individuals. Libraries were prepared and TCR repertoires were sequenced by different laboratories using diverse techniques, in order to increase sequencing depth and limit assay-specific biases. Each donor's leukapheresis produced roughly between roughly 0.9 and 8.9 billion PBMCs.

With respect to this clone: Its antigen remains undetermined. No clone much larger than this one lies a single base away; base qualities are absent.

The full study reports these points: Across four donors, roughly 5% of naive CD4, 3% to 4% of naive CD8, about 2.3% of memory CD4, and under 0.45% of memory CD8 clonotypes were shared. Only blood was sampled, and tissue TCR repertoires likely differ from those in blood. Pairwise subsampling indicated that sequencing depth was expected to affect the degree of clonotype sharing among donors. The small number of donors limited the genetic and exposure-history diversity represented. Rarefaction of sorted-subset datasets indicated incomplete sequencing despite the large sequencing depth. Higher generation probabilities were observed for clonotypes shared by all four sorted-subset donors than for non-shared clonotypes. Larger estimated clonotype richness was generally found for naive subsets than for memory subsets.

TCR CDR3 regions were amplified from genomic DNA by multiplex PCR using the deep immunoSEQ assay. For each cell subset, the extracted genomic DNA was distributed evenly across all wells of several immunoSEQ 96-well plates, and each plate served as one replicate. For sorted subsets, each replicate PCR was loaded with approximately 0.2 ug genomic DNA, equivalent to 25,000 to 35,000 T cell genomes. Purified libraries were measured with a Qubit 3.0 fluorometer, size-checked on a Bioanalyzer 2100, and measured again with the KAPA Library Quantification kit. Every immunoSEQ 96-well plate was sequenced on a separate single-read 150-cycle Illumina NextSeq 550 flow cell. The study's own analysis went as follows. Because the immunoSEQ output held only junctional sequences and lacked quality scores, the filtering could not match the filtering applied to full-length reads. Sequences were annotated with PyIR, a Python wrapper for IgBLAST v1.9, and V/J genes and CDR3 were assigned using IMGT germline references. Any read was removed if the V/J assignment was weak (E-value above 1e-6), the CDR3 was missing, or the read contained stop codons, out-of-frame junctions, or ambiguous translated residues. V3J clonotypes were defined by identical inferred V gene, J gene, and CDR3 amino acid sequence. Percentage overlap between repertoires was computed as shared unique clonotypes divided by the size of the smaller repertoire. Richness of each repertoire was evaluated using RTK rarefaction, the Chao1 estimator, and Recon v2.1 estimates of unobserved clonotypes. Generation probabilities were computed with OLGA for all TCRbeta clonotypes obtained by the gDNA method from several donors. Not all clones reach the TCRdb copy of this immuneACCESS table, which keeps in-frame sequences only. Checked studies attribute under half of the gap to unresolved V genes and leave the rest unexplained. V, J and clone size are taken as reported in that table, and D and trimming were inferred from the DNA itself. The sample profile shows 2 million to 2.5 million clones; about 94% of them were found once. Of the sample, more than 0.95% is held by the ten largest clones.

Including the terminal cysteine and phenylalanine, the CDR3 comprises 13 residues. The only DNA kept is the CDR3, 39 bases in frame from the first base. In the germline V gene (reference sequence), CDR1 corresponds to LNHDA and CDR2 to SQIVND. V and J are truncated by 3 bases and 3 bases respectively, leaving an intervening sequence of 9 bases. CD8 naive samples consisted of CD45RO-negative cells that were positively selected for CCR7, yielding a CD45RA+CCR7+ population without TemRA cells. The donors were healthy, HIV-negative adults who had no recently reported acute infections or vaccinations. Every donor was a Caucasian adult living in Nashville, Tennessee, USA. Blood was obtained by leukapheresis, after which PBMCs were separated by Ficoll-Histopaque density gradient centrifugation and cryopreserved in liquid nitrogen vapor phase. Analytical flow cytometry was used to check the purity and quantity of every magnetically sorted T cell population. Genomic DNA was isolated from each sorted fraction and quantified by UV absorbance on a Nanodrop 2000c.

The sequence came from a man between 18 and 35 years old in good health. Input material: naive CD8+ T cells sorted from blood. What the cell subset or site label conveys for this sample: CD45RA+CCR7+. The chain links TRBV19 with TRBJ2-7; TRBD1 is possibly the D segment (5 matching bases). The DNA sequence follows: TGTGCCAGTAGTATTGACGACAGCTACGAGCAGTACTTC. Its protein is CASSIDDSYEQYF.